These 14 T cell receptor beta chains originate from one sample sequenced in a study of blood T cells in healthy people across ages. Primers used in a second PCR of roughly 6 to 11 cycles were a sample-barcoded 5' primer and a J-beta primer mix. MiXCR, run by TCRdb on the 5' RACE reads, gives a single entry per CDR3 protein. This table holds some 920,000 distinct CDR3 sequences, roughly 51% found once. The sequencing sample was made of blood. These receptors all come from an older woman in good health.

This clonotype was found a few times. J is TRBJ2-7 and V is TRBV5-1, with D possibly matching TRBD1 (6 bases). Trimming took 0 bases from V and 3 from J, leaving 10 bases between them. The CDR3 has 14 residues. The V gene's germline CDR1 is SGHRS and CDR2 YFSETQ. The CDR3 reads CASSLDRDNYEQYF. In DNA, the CDR3 is TGCGCCAGCAGCTTGGACCGGGACAACTACGAGCAGTACTTC.

This clonotype was detected only once. This chain uses TRBV7-9 with TRBJ2-1; TRBD1 agrees at 12 bases. This CDR3 is built from 14 residues. The V gene end was trimmed by 3 bases and the J gene end by 14 bases; junction bases not matched to a gene: 8. Germline V lookup: CDR1 SEHNR, CDR2 FQNEAQ (reference sequence). CDR3 sequence reads: CASSLGQGALSEFF. The CDR3 coding sequence is TGTGCCAGCAGCTTGGGACAGGGGGCTTTGAGCGAGTTCTTC.

Concerning this clonotype: This may be a read error: a much more frequent sequence differs by one nucleotide. The chain carries TRBV15 and TRBJ2-7; TRBD2 matches 10 bases. V lost 2 bases and J lost 7; bases outside the gene matches: 11. The germline CDR1 and CDR2 sequences are LNHNV and YYDKDF (reference sequence). The CDR3 runs 16 residues. The CDR3 bases are TGTGCCACCAGCAGACCCCGGACTAGCGGCCTCAATGAGCAGTACTTC. It encodes CATSRPRTSGLNEQYF.

This clonotype was counted only a few times. CDR3 in amino acids: CASSLGPHRPQGETQYF. The CDR3 DNA reads as TGTGCCAGCAGCTTAGGCCCCCATCGACCTCAGGGGGAGACCCAGTACTTC. The chain uses TRBV11-2 and TRBJ2-5; D is perhaps TRBD1 (6 bases). The CDR3 covers 17 residues. The germline CDR1 and CDR2 sequences are SGHAT and FQNNGV. Trimming removed 1 base from V and 5 bases from J, with 20 bases in between.

The chain carries TRBV9 and TRBJ2-4, with D perhaps matching TRBD1 or TRBD2 (5 bases each). The CDR3 has 17 amino acids. Trimming removed 2 bases at V and 0 bases at J, with 15 bases between. The germline gives CDR1 SGDLS, CDR2 YYNGEE. The CDR3 region is CASSVGTDATAKNIQYF. CDR3 sequence (DNA): TGTGCCAGCAGCGTCGGGACGGATGCTACAGCCAAAAACATTCAGTACTTC.

The chain carries TRBV18 and TRBJ2-1, with TRBD2 matching 10 bases. Per the germline V gene, CDR1 is KGHSH and CDR2 is LQKENI. This CDR3 comprises 16 residues. The J segment lost 2 bases and the V segment lost 1 base, leaving 2 bases of the junction unmatched. CDR3 protein: CASSPLAGGAYNEQFF. Here the CDR3 DNA reads TGTGCCAGCTCACCACTAGCGGGGGGCGCCTACAATGAGCAGTTCTTC. The full variable domain, its missing parts supplied by reference TRBV18 and TRBJ2-1, is NAGVMQNPRHLVRRRGQEARLRCSPMKGHSHVYWYRQLPEEGLKFMVYLQKENIIDESGMPKERFSAEFPKEGPSILRIQQVVRGDSAAYFCASSPLAGGAYNEQFFGPGTRLTVL.

The V call is TRBV6-6, the J call TRBJ2-3; 7 positions agree with TRBD2. Germline V gene data show CDR1 as MNHNY and CDR2 as SVGAGI (reference sequence). The CDR3 spans 17 residues. Losses at the gene ends were 2 bases for V and 5 bases for J; bases not matched to a gene: 13. DNA of the CDR3: TGTGCCAGCAGTTACGCCGGTGGGGCGGGAGTTAAAGATACGCAGTATTTT. Protein sequence: CASSYAGGAGVKDTQYF.

This clonotype was counted a few times. The chain links TRBV29-1 to TRBJ1-2; D uncertain. V lost 2 bases and J lost 8, with 12 bases in between. The germline V gene encodes CDR1 SQVTM and CDR2 ANQGSEA. The CDR3 runs to 12 residues. CDR3 in DNA: TGCAGCGTTGAAAAAGGGAGGCCCGGCTACACCTTC. Translated: CSVEKGRPGYTF.

Points on this clonotype: The junction departs from the called germline gene at one end, perhaps through a read error. The chain combines TRBV3-1 with TRBJ2-5; D gene uncertain. CDR3 length: 14 amino acids. Germline values: CDR1 LGHDT, CDR2 YNNKEL (reference sequence). The CDR3 bases are TGTGCCGGCAGACCAACGAACAGAGAAGAGACCCAGTACTTC. Amino acid sequence: CAGRPTNREETQYF.

The chain has TRBV4-1 and TRBJ1-1; D is unresolved. This CDR3 region has 15 residues. V was pared by 1 base and J by 11 bases, with 20 bases between. The germline gives CDR1 MGHRA, CDR2 YSYEKL. As DNA, the CDR3 is TGCGCCAGCAGCCAAGTGTCCAGTTTGGCAGGCTACGCTTTCTTT. Its translation is CASSQVSSLAGYAFF.

The chain is built from TRBV20-1 and TRBJ2-3; the D is unclear. The CDR3 has 13 residues. CDR1 is DFQATT and CDR2 is SNEGSKA in the germline V gene (reference sequence). V shed 7 bases and J shed 2 bases, with 13 bases lying between them. The CDR3 sequence: CSGEDGPTDTQYF. The CDR3 coding sequence is TGCAGTGGTGAAGACGGGCCCACAGATACGCAGTATTTT.

Remarks on this clonotype: The junction shows a germline mismatch at one end, possibly a read error. V usage is TRBV6-5 and J usage is TRBJ1-2; TRBD1 matches 10 bases. CDR1 is MNHEY and CDR2 is SVGAGI in the germline V gene. CDR3 length: 15 residues. Here the CDR3 DNA reads TGTGCCGGCAGTCCCACCGGGACAGGGGAATATGGCTACACCTTC. The encoded protein is CAGSPTGTGEYGYTF.

This clonotype was counted a single time. The germline gene is not matched at one end of the junction; a read error may be the cause. The rearrangement uses TRBV27 and TRBJ2-1; 8 bases are a match to TRBD2. There are 16 residues in the CDR3. In germline, CDR1 is MNHEY, CDR2 SMNVEV (reference sequence). The CDR3 reads CAGSLSTGGWVDEQFF. In nucleotides, the CDR3 is TGTGCCGGCAGTTTATCGACGGGAGGGTGGGTGGATGAGCAGTTCTTC.

The chain couples TRBV18 to TRBJ2-3; D perhaps matches TRBD1 (5 bases). The CDR3 is made up of 13 amino acids. The V gene lost 2 bases and the J gene lost 4 bases, with 7 bases spanning the gap. Germline CDR1 KGHSH, CDR2 LQKENI. As DNA, the CDR3 is TGTGCCAGCTCACCAGGGGCCCCAGATACGCAGTATTTT. Translating it yields CASSPGAPDTQYF.